The 3 T cell receptor beta chains below were found in one sample sequenced in a study. TCRdb reprocessed the 5' RACE reads via MiXCR and lists one record per CDR3 protein. The sample records under 6,500 distinct CDR3 sequences, around 70% being singletons. Material for sequencing was naive CD4+ T cells sorted from blood. Regarding subset: naive CD4+ T cells, CD4+CD45RA+CD25-. Every receptor here comes from a female donor with breast cancer.

This clonotype was picked up one time. The J gene is TRBJ1-3, the V gene TRBV20-1; no reliable D call. CDR1 is DFQATT, CDR2 SNEGSKA, per germline (reference sequence). Trimming took off 3 bases at V and 0 bases at J, with 6 bases between the two ends. This CDR3 has 13 residues. The CDR3 DNA reads TGCAGTGCTAGCGTTAGCTCTGGAAACACCATATATTTT. This translates into CSASVSSGNTIYF.

The V and J genes are TRBV6-5 and TRBJ1-2; D perhaps matches TRBD1 (6 bases). Germline CDR1 is MNHEY and CDR2 is SVGAGI. Trimming removed 10 bases from V and 4 bases from J, with 19 bases in between. CDR3 length equals 14 residues. For the CDR3, the DNA is TGTGCCATCGGGTCCTTTCGGGACACCTATGGCTACACCTTC. It codes for CAIGSFRDTYGYTF.

The chain employs TRBV12-3 or TRBV12-4 and TRBJ2-2; D is unresolved. This CDR3 is built from 10 residues. The V end was cut by 6 bases, the J end by 4 bases, with 0 bases between. Here the CDR3 DNA reads TGTGCCAGCAGCACCGGGGAGCTGTTTTTT. Its protein is CASSTGELFF.